This TCR beta chain was profiled in a study of blood T cell repertoires in COVID-19. Study overall: COVID-19 samples collected from the United States, Italy and Spain covered acute and convalescent phases. Sample material is recorded as cDNA or gDNA derived from T cells, B-cell-depleted T cells, or PBMCs.

Repertoires were generated with immunoSEQ multiplex PCR, while TCRdb's copy carries only in-frame clones and drops some. The table records some 220,000 clones, less than 85% of them present only once. CDR3 length: 16 amino acids. In germline, CDR1 is SEHNR, CDR2 FQNEAQ (reference sequence). V shed 5 bases and J shed 3 bases, with 16 bases lying between them. The receptor's source is a woman between 65 and 79 years old with acute or convalescent COVID-19. Source material: peripheral blood. J is TRBJ2-2 and V is TRBV7-9, with a weak D call TRBD2 (5 bases). CDR3 region: CASSPMRSRDTGELFF. The CDR3 bases are TGTGCCAGCAGCCCCATGAGGTCGAGGGACACCGGGGAGCTGTTTTTT.